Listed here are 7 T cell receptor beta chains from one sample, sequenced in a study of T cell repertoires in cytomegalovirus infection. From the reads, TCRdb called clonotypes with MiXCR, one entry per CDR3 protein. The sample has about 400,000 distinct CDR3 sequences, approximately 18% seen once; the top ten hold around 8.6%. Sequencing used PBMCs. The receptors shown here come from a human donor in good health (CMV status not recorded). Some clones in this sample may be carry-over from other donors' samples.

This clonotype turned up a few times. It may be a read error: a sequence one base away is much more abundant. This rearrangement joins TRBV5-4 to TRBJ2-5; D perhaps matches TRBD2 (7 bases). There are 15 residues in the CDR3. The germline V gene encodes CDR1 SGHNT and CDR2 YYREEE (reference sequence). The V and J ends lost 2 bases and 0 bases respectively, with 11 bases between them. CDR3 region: CASSLGGGDQETQYF. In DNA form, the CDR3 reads TGTGCCAGCAGCTTAGGCGGGGGCGACCAAGAGACCCAGTACTTC.

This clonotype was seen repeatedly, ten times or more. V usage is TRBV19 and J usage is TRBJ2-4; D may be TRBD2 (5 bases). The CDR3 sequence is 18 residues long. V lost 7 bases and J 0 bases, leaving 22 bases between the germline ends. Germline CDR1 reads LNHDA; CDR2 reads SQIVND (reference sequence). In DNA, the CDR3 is TGTGCCAGTATACCCATAGGAGAGGAGGTCCGAGCCAAAAACATTCAGTACTTC. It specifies CASIPIGEEVRAKNIQYF.

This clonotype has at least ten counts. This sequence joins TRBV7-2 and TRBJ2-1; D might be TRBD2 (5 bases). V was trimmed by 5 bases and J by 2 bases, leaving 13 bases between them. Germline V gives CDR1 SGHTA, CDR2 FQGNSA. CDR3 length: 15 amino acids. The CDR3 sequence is CASSQDFSTYNEQFF. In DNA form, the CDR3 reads TGTGCCAGCAGCCAGGACTTCTCCACCTACAATGAGCAGTTCTTC.

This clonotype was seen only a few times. CDR3 residues: CSASPPSGRFTTDTQYF. CDR3 coding DNA: TGCAGTGCTAGTCCCCCTAGCGGGAGGTTCACCACAGATACGCAGTATTTT. V is TRBV20-1 and J is TRBJ2-3; 11 bases align to TRBD2. Germline assignment: CDR1 DFQATT and CDR2 SNEGSKA (reference sequence). The CDR3 is 17 amino acids. The trim removed 3 bases at V and 2 bases at J, leaving 10 bases unmatched.

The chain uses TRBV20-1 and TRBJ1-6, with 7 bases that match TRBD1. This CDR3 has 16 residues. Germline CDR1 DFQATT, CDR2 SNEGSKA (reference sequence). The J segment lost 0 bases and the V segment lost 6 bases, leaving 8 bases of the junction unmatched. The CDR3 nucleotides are TGCAGTGCCCCAGGGGGTAGGGGCTCCTATAATTCACCCCTCCACTTT. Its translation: CSAPGGRGSYNSPLHF.

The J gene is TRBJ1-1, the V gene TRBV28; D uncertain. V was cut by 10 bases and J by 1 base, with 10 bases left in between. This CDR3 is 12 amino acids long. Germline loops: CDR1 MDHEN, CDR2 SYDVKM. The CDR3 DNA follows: TGTGCCACATTCGCCGGGAACACTGAAGCTTTCTTT. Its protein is CATFAGNTEAFF.

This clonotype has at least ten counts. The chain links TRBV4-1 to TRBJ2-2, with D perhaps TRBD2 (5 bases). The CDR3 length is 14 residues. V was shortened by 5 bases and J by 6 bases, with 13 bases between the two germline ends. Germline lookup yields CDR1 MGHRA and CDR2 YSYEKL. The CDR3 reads CASSWLANSGELFF. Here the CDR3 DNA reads TGCGCCAGCAGCTGGCTAGCCAATTCCGGGGAGCTGTTTTTT.